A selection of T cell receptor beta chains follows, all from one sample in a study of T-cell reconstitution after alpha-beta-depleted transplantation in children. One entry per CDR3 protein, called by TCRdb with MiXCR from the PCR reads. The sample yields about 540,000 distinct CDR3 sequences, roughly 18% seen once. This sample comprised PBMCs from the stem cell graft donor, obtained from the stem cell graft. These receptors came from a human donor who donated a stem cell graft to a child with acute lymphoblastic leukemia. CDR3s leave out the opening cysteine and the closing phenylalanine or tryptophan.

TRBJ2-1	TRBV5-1	ASSLLLAGEDEQF
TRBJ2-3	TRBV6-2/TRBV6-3	ASRRADNTQY
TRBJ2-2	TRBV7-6	ASSPWGNPTGELF
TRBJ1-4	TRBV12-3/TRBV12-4	ASSRVTNEKLF
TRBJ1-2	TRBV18	ASSPGGGGYGYT
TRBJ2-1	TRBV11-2	ASSSTSPEQF
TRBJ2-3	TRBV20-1	SASSELKLDTQY
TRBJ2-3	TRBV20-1	SASGGDRVPDTQY
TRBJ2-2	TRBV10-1	ASSEAGGTGELF
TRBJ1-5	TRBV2	ASSLGPPSGKHSNQPQH
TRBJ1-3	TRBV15	ATSRDGNSGNTIY
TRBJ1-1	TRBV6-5	ASSYSNSGQFYTEAF
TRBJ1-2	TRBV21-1	ASSGRTGTSGYT
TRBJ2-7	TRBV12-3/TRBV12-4	ASSFRDKYHYQSSYEQY
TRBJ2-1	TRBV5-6	ASRADRLSSYNEQF
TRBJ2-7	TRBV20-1	SARDPSGLAGMRY
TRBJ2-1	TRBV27	ASSIQGRYNEQF
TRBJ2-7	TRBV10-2	ASNRGKTAYEQY
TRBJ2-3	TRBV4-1	ASSPTSVISTDTQY
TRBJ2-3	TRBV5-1	ASSLGDGTDTQY
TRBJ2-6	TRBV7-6	ASSLVSRSGANVLT
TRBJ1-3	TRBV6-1	ASTKGRPRSGNTIY
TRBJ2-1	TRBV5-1	ASSLELNVGEQF
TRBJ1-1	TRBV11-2	ASSLGVAGNTEAF
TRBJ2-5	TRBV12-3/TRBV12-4	ASTVAGGPRWQETQY
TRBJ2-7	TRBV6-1	ASSTIGQGRHEQY
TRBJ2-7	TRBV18	ASSPGRPFTYEQY
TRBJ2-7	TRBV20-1	SAPLAGVPTYEQY
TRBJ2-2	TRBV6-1	ASSESSGNNGELF
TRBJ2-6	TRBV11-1	ASREAYLSGANVLT
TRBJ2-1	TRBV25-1	ASSESLLELYNEQF
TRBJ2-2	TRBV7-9	ASTSSGVTGELF
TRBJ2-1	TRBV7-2	ASSLVSSGPYNEQF
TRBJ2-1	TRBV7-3	ASSLKREIGNEQF
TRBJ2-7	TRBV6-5	ASSYSIAGLAARGEQY
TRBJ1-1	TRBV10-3	AIKVQGDTEAF
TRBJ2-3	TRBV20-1	SARDFEREYTDTQY